This T cell receptor (beta chain) was captured by sequencing in a study of blood T cells in healthy people across ages. Next came a second PCR, run for about 7 to 11 cycles, which used a sample-barcoded 5' primer along with a J-beta primer mix. A single record per CDR3 protein comes from TCRdb applying MiXCR to the 5' RACE reads. Of 500,000 to 550,000 distinct CDR3 sequences in the sample, nearly 25% are singletons; the top ten hold around 10%. This clonotype was observed a few times. The germline gives CDR1 MNHEY, CDR2 SVGEGT. The CDR3 loop spans 14 amino acids. The ends lost 0 bases at V and 7 bases at J; junction bases unmatched: 4. This same sample was also part of a study on T cells of mothers and their children. That report notes: Nine systemically healthy Caucasian donors: three mothers, six children. It was found that thymic selection shapes TCR recombination output similarly in related and unrelated pairs.

The sequencing input was blood. The V gene is TRBV6-2 or TRBV6-3, the J gene TRBJ1-2; TRBD1 matches 8 bases. This TCR was sampled from a boy between 10 and 17 years old in good health. Written as DNA, the CDR3 is TGTGCCAGCAGTTACTCTCCAGGGGGCCTTGGCTACACCTTC. As protein: CASSYSPGGLGYTF.